The next 29 T cell receptor beta chains were all read from a single sample in a study of regulatory T cells in long-lasting Graves disease. Time point noted: newly diagnosed GD, antithyroid drugs for less than 3 months. After RNA was extracted from PBMCs, the TCR library was made from it. Construction of TCR beta libraries relied on iRepertoire HTBI primers and on Arm-PCR targeting CDR3 regions. TCRdb reprocessed the multiplex PCR reads via MiXCR and lists one record per CDR3 protein. The sample lists some 330,000 distinct CDR3 sequences, 12% occurring once. The same sample was also studied in work on T cells in Graves' hyperthyroidism and ophthalmopathy.

The sequences come from peripheral blood mononuclear cells (PBMCs), collected at new diagnosis, from a patient treated with antithyroid drugs. The source is a woman aged 18-29 years with Graves disease.

In regard to this clonotype: Just one base apart from a much larger clone, this may be a read error. The V call is TRBV7-9, the J call TRBJ1-1, with TRBD1 as a possible D gene (5 bases). Trimming shortened V by 4 bases and J by 8 bases, and 17 bases separated the two germline ends. The CDR3 is 14 amino acids. CDR1 is SEHNR and CDR2 is FQNEAQ in the germline V gene (reference sequence). CDR3 protein: CASSSGRTCTEAFF. For the CDR3, the DNA is TGTGCCAGCAGCTCGGGACGAACTTGCACCGAAGCTTTCTTT.

V is TRBV6-1 and J is TRBJ2-1; TRBD2 is a possible D gene (6 bases). The CDR3 consists of 15 residues. CDR1 is MNHNS, CDR2 SASEGT, per germline. Trimming cost V 6 bases and J 4 bases, with 16 bases left between them. CDR3 residues: CASRAYGSLYNEQFF. DNA for the CDR3: TGTGCCAGCAGAGCTTACGGGAGCCTTTACAATGAGCAGTTCTTC.

At least ten counts were recorded for this clonotype. The chain links TRBV5-5 to TRBJ1-3; TRBD1 matches at 8 bases. J lost 4 bases, V lost 4 bases, and 4 bases had no gene match. Germline V CDR1 and CDR2: SGHKS, YYEKEE (reference sequence). This CDR3 region has 14 residues. The CDR3 loop reads CASSGGTGGNTIYF. The DNA of the CDR3 is TGTGCCAGCAGCGGGGGGACAGGAGGAAACACCATATATTTT.

Remarks on this clonotype: This may be a read error, as it is one base from a much larger clone. The V call is TRBV7-8, the J call TRBJ1-2, with D unresolved. Between the trimmed V and J ends, which lost 7 bases and 5 bases, there was a span of 14 bases. The CDR3 runs to 13 residues. From germline, CDR1 is SGHVS and CDR2 FQNEAQ. The CDR3 DNA follows: TGTGCCAGCACTAGTTACTCGGGGTATGGCTACACCTTC. As protein: CASTSYSGYGYTF.

This clonotype was observed at least ten times. The CDR3 nucleotides are TGCGCCAGCAGCTCACAGGGGAATGAGCAGTTCTTC. Translation: CASSSQGNEQFF. The chain is built from TRBV4-1 and TRBJ2-1, with 7 bases fitting TRBD1. Germline CDR1 is MGHRA and CDR2 is YSYEKL. J was trimmed by 7 bases and V by 5 bases; bases with no gene match: 2. The CDR3 is 12 residues long.

Worth noting for this clonotype: An end of the junction does not agree with germline; a read error may underlie this. This chain links TRBV13 with TRBJ2-1; 8 nucleotides match TRBD2. The CDR3 has 16 amino acids. The germline V gene has CDR1 PRHDT and CDR2 FYEKMQ (reference sequence). The CDR3 here is CASSLPGLASYNGQFF. CDR3 sequence (DNA): TGTGCCAGCAGCCTCCCCGGACTAGCTAGCTACAATGGGCAGTTCTTC.

Remarks on this clonotype: This may arise from a read error, as a much more abundant clone is one base away. The chain couples TRBV10-3 to TRBJ2-1; D is unresolved. TRBJ2-5 matches the DNA end more closely, so the J call is doubtful. Germline lookup yields CDR1 ENHRY and CDR2 SYGVKD. The CDR3 runs to 15 residues. The CDR3 coding sequence is TGTGCCATCAGTCCGAATGGGGTAGCTCTGGAGACCCAGTACTTC. This translates into CAISPNGVALETQYF.

This clonotype came up many times. V is TRBV20-1 and J is TRBJ1-6, with D maybe TRBD1 (6 bases). Germline V CDR1 and CDR2: DFQATT, SNEGSKA (reference sequence). The length of the CDR3 is 13 residues. The V gene lost 6 bases and the J gene lost 7 bases, with 13 bases spanning the gap. CDR3 protein: CSAEGGANSPLHF. In DNA, the CDR3 is TGCAGTGCCGAGGGGGGGGCGAATTCACCCCTCCACTTT.

Comments on this clonotype: Sequence at one end of the junction differs from germline and may be a read error. This chain uses TRBV20-1 with TRBJ2-3, with unresolved D. The CDR3 loop spans 13 amino acids. Per germline, CDR1 DFQATT and CDR2 SNEGSKA (reference sequence). CDR3 protein: CNARVPGTDTQYF. CDR3 nucleotides: TGCAATGCTAGAGTTCCCGGCACAGATACGCAGTATTTT.

This clonotype was detected ten times or more. V and J are TRBV29-1 and TRBJ2-1; 9 nucleotides line up with TRBD2. The CDR3 extends over 16 amino acids. Trimming took 0 bases from V and 7 from J; bases not matched to a gene: 10. From germline, CDR1 is SQVTM and CDR2 ANQGSEA. CDR3 sequence: CSVEEDSGGWGNEQFF. In DNA, the CDR3 is TGCAGCGTTGAAGAGGATAGCGGGGGATGGGGGAATGAGCAGTTCTTC.

Regarding this clonotype: A far larger clone is one nucleotide away, so this likely arose from a read error. V usage is TRBV3-1 and J usage is TRBJ2-1; D is possibly TRBD1 (6 bases). Germline CDR1 is LGHDT and CDR2 is YNNKEL (reference sequence). The ends were cut back, 4 bases at V and 13 bases at J, with 17 bases in the middle. CDR3 length: 13 residues. CDR3 residues: CASSLGQKETQFF. The CDR3 DNA reads TGTGCCAGCAGCCTTGGACAGAAAGAGACCCAGTTCTTC.

This clonotype occurred a few times. This chain uses TRBV2 with TRBJ2-2; TRBD1 matches at 10 bases. Trimming cost V 6 bases and J 4 bases; bases outside gene matches: 5. Germline loops: CDR1 SNHLY, CDR2 FYNNEI. The CDR3 runs 15 residues. The CDR3 sequence: CASSGDRGSTGELFF. The CDR3 coding sequence is TGTGCCAGCAGCGGGGACAGGGGAAGCACCGGGGAGCTGTTTTTT.

In its sample, this clonotype was seen many times. The V and J genes are TRBV6-2 or TRBV6-3 and TRBJ2-3; D not certain. V was cut by 5 bases and J by 5 bases, with 11 bases left in between. Germline CDR1 and CDR2: MNHEY and SVGEGT. The CDR3 sequence is 13 residues long. Written as DNA, the CDR3 is TGTGCCAGCAGTGAAAGAAGGGTAGATACGCAGTATTTT. Translation gives CASSERRVDTQYF.

This clonotype was observed a handful of times. The chain links TRBV11-3 to TRBJ2-1; D possibly corresponds to TRBD1 (5 bases). The CDR3 sequence is 14 residues long. The V end lost 5 bases, the J end lost 8 bases, and 16 bases lay between the germline ends. Per germline, CDR1 SGHNT and CDR2 YENEEA. The DNA of the CDR3 is TGTGCCAGCAGCCCGGACACTCTCAGCGATGAGCAGTTCTTC. It codes for CASSPDTLSDEQFF. The variable domain in full, completed from reference TRBV11-3 and TRBJ2-1, reads EAGVVQSPRYKIIEKKQPVAFWCNPISGHNTLYWYLQNLGQGPELLIRYENEEAVDDSQLPKDRFSAERLKGVDSTLKIQPAELGDSAVYLCASSPDTLSDEQFFGPGTRLTVL.

This clonotype was seen many times. The V gene is TRBV27, the J gene TRBJ2-7; 9 bases map to TRBD1. Trimming cost V 5 bases and J 3 bases; bases outside gene matches: 8. Germline V CDR1 and CDR2: MNHEY, SMNVEV (reference sequence). The CDR3 extends over 15 amino acids. CDR3 sequence (DNA): TGTGCCAGCAGTCCCGGGACAGGGATGGGCTACGAGCAGTACTTC. Translating gives CASSPGTGMGYEQYF.

This clonotype was observed a few times. The chain uses TRBV6-5 and TRBJ1-6, with D uncertain. This CDR3 spans 15 amino acids. CDR1 and CDR2 (germline): MNHEY, SVGAGI. V was pared by 0 bases and J by 6 bases, with 9 bases between. DNA of the CDR3: TGTGCCAGCAGTTACTCAAGTAATCCTAATTCACCCCTCCACTTT. The encoded protein is CASSYSSNPNSPLHF.

This clonotype was picked up many times. The chain couples TRBV5-1 to TRBJ2-5; 7 bases fit TRBD2. The CDR3 loop spans 14 amino acids. Germline CDR1 SGHRS, CDR2 YFSETQ. With V trimmed by 4 bases and J by 4 bases, 7 bases remained unmatched. The CDR3 DNA sequence: TGCGCCAGCAGCGCCCCAGCGGGGAGAGAGACCCAGTACTTC. This gives the protein CASSAPAGRETQYF. The variable domain in full, completed from reference TRBV5-1 and TRBJ2-5, reads KAGVTQTPRYLIKTRGQQVTLSCSPISGHRSVSWYQQTPGQGLQFLFEYFSETQRNKGNFPGRFSGRQFSNSRSEMNVSTLELGDSALYLCASSAPAGRETQYFGPGTRLLVL.

This clonotype was seen a handful of times. This rearrangement joins TRBV28 to TRBJ1-2, with TRBD1 identical over 7 bases. V trimming: 7 bases; J trimming: 3 bases; junction bases outside the gene matches: 11. The CDR3 totals 15 residues. CDR1 and CDR2 from the germline V gene are MDHEN and SYDVKM. The CDR3 DNA is TGTGCCAGCAAGGGGGCCCTCGGGGGCTACTATGGCTACACCTTC. It translates to CASKGALGGYYGYTF.

This clonotype showed up many times. J is TRBJ1-1 and V is TRBV6-1, with 7 bases fitting TRBD1. V shed 6 bases, J shed 0 bases, and the junction held 10 bases outside the gene matches. Germline CDR1 is MNHNS and CDR2 is SASEGT. The CDR3 consists of 16 residues. The CDR3 bases are TGTGCCAGCAGCCGAGGGACAGAGCCTTTGAACACTGAAGCTTTCTTT. Encoded protein: CASSRGTEPLNTEAFF.

This clonotype was counted ten times or more. The chain couples TRBV7-3 to TRBJ2-2; no reliable D call. Trimming pared 5 bases from V and 4 bases from J, leaving 8 bases between. This CDR3 spans 13 amino acids. In germline, CDR1 is SGHTA, CDR2 FQGTGA. The CDR3 sequence: CASSPLGTGELFF. CDR3 in DNA: TGTGCCAGCAGCCCCCTAGGCACCGGGGAGCTGTTTTTT.

The sample holds many counts of this clonotype. J is TRBJ1-1 and V is TRBV2; TRBD1 matches 11 bases. V shed 11 bases and J 1 base; nucleotides not matched to a gene: 12. CDR3 length: 16 residues. The V gene's germline CDR1 is SNHLY and CDR2 FYNNEI. In DNA form, the CDR3 reads TGTGCCCGAAACAAGGACAGGGGGCGGGGGAACACTGAAGCTTTCTTT. This translates into CARNKDRGRGNTEAFF.

This clonotype was counted ten times or more. The chain employs TRBV28 and TRBJ2-3; tentatively, D is TRBD1 (6 bases). Germline V CDR1 and CDR2: MDHEN, SYDVKM. The V end lost 6 bases, the J end lost 4 bases, and 14 bases lay between the germline ends. The CDR3 length is 14 residues. As DNA, the CDR3 is TGTGCCAGCAGGAGACAGGTTCTTCCAGATACGCAGTATTTT. Translating it yields CASRRQVLPDTQYF.

This clonotype was counted a few times. V and J are TRBV28 and TRBJ2-1, with TRBD2 identical over 8 bases. The CDR3 sequence is 14 residues long. With V trimmed by 7 bases and J by 4 bases, 6 bases remained unmatched. Per germline, CDR1 MDHEN and CDR2 SYDVKM. CDR3 bases: TGTGCCAGCATCGGGAGGGCCGTTTACAATGAGCAGTTCTTC. Protein: CASIGRAVYNEQFF. Full variable domain (remainder filled in from reference TRBV28 and TRBJ2-1): DVKVTQSSRYLVKRTGEKVFLECVQDMDHENMFWYRQDPGLGLRLIYFSYDVKMKEKGDIPEGYSVSREKKERFSLILESASTNQTSMYLCASIGRAVYNEQFFGPGTRLTVL.

The chain couples TRBV4-1 to TRBJ1-3; D gene ambiguous. This CDR3 has 14 residues. Trimming pared 0 bases from V and 9 bases from J, leaving 12 bases between. Germline V lookup: CDR1 MGHRA, CDR2 YSYEKL. In nucleotides, the CDR3 is TGCGCCAGCAGCCAAGAACCGAGGGAAACCACCATATATTTT. Its translation: CASSQEPRETTIYF.

Many counts were recorded for this clonotype. The chain joins TRBV28 to TRBJ2-1; TRBD2 aligns across 10 bases. V shed 7 bases and J 8 bases; nucleotides not matched to a gene: 8. Germline V gives CDR1 MDHEN, CDR2 SYDVKM. The CDR3 loop spans 14 amino acids. CDR3 amino acids: CASTLAGVAYEQFF. In DNA form, the CDR3 reads TGTGCCAGCACCCTAGCGGGAGTTGCTTATGAGCAGTTCTTC.

Ten or more counts support this clonotype. The V call is TRBV10-3, the J call TRBJ2-7; the D gene is possibly TRBD2 (5 bases). Trimming left V 3 bases short and J 4 bases short, with 7 bases between. The CDR3 consists of 12 residues. Germline loops: CDR1 ENHRY, CDR2 SYGVKD. CDR3 amino acids: CAISDGEYEQYV. In nucleotides, the CDR3 is TGTGCCATCAGTGACGGGGAGTACGAGCAGTACGTC.

The J gene is TRBJ2-7, the V gene TRBV6-2 or TRBV6-3; 11 bases line up with TRBD2. This CDR3 has 12 residues. With V trimmed by 8 bases and J by 3 bases, 0 bases remained unmatched. The germline V gene encodes CDR1 MNHEY and CDR2 SVGEGT. CDR3 nucleotides: TGTGCCAGCGGGACTAGCGGCTACGAGCAGTACGTC. It is translated as CASGTSGYEQYV.

About this clonotype itself: A much larger clone lies one base from this, so it may be a read error. The chain recombines TRBV5-1 with TRBJ2-1; 7 bases map to TRBD2. The DNA end is more similar to TRBJ2-7, so the J call may be wrong. Germline CDR1 is SGHRS and CDR2 is YFSETQ. The CDR3 runs to 14 residues. The CDR3 is CASRSGDGYNEQYF. The CDR3 DNA is TGCGCCAGCAGGAGCGGGGACGGGTACAATGAGCAGTACTTC.

This clonotype was observed a single time. V gene TRBV5-4 combines with J gene TRBJ2-1; 7 bases agree with TRBD2. J was trimmed by 4 bases and V by 4 bases; bases with no gene match: 11. CDR3 length equals 16 residues. Per germline, CDR1 SGHNT and CDR2 YYREEE (reference sequence). The CDR3 bases are TGTGCCAGCAGCGATCTTCCGGGAGGACCTTACAATGAGCAGTTCTTC. Translated: CASSDLPGGPYNEQFF.